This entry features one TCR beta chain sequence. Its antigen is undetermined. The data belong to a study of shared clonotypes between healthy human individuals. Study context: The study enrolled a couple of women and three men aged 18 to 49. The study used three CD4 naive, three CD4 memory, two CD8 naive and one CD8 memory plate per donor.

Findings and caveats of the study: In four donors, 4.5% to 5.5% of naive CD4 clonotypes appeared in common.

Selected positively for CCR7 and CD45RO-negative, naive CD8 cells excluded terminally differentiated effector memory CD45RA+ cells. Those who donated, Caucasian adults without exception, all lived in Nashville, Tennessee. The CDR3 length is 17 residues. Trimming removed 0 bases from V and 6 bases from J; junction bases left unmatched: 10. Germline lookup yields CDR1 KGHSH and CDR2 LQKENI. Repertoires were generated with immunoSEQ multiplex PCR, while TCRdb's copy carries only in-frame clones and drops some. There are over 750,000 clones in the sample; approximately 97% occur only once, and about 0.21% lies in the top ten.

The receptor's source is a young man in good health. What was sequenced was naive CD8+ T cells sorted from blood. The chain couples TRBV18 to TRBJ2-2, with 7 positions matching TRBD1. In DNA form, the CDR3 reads TGTGCCAGCTCACCACCCCAGGGGGATTGGTCAGCCGGGGAGCTGTTTTTT. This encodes CASSPPQGDWSAGELFF. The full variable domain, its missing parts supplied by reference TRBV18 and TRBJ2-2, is NAGVMQNPRHLVRRRGQEARLRCSPMKGHSHVYWYRQLPEEGLKFMVYLQKENIIDESGMPKERFSAEFPKEGPSILRIQQVVRGDSAAYFCASSPPQGDWSAGELFFGEGSRLTVL.